The T cell receptor beta chain described here comes from a study of human T cells and chemical hapten exposure. Study as a whole: Sensitization involved placing 2% DPC onto an approximately 2 cm by approximately 2 cm region of upper inner arm skin.

This clonotype was detected many times. This sample's time point: pre-sensitization, week 0. Treatment meaning: therapeutic diphenylcyclopropenone sensitization with weekly scalp DPC. Those who donated were patients with alopecia, 18 to 70 years of age, and suitable for DPC. In germline, CDR1 is SGHTA, CDR2 FQGTGA. CDR3 length equals 14 residues. Trimming took 5 bases from V and 7 from J, leaving 12 bases between them. Individual cDNA molecules had unique molecular identifiers attached to them by the library. TCRdb processed the RACE reads anew with MiXCR; each CDR3 protein has one entry. The profile covers 280,000 or so distinct CDR3 sequences, with over 7.5% appearing a single time and about 1.2% taken by the ten largest.

The rearrangement uses TRBV7-3 and TRBJ1-6, with no clear D. The source is a man aged 18 to 29 with alopecia areata. Some clones in this sample may be carry-over from other donors' samples. Sequenced here: whole blood, sampled in connection with sensitization to the hapten diphenylcyclopropenone (DPC). CDR3 residues: CASSLAQRNSPLHF. DNA for the CDR3: TGTGCCAGCAGCCTGGCCCAGAGAAATTCACCCCTCCACTTT.